The T cell receptor (beta chain) described here comes from a study of T cell repertoires in cytomegalovirus infection. Study overall: HLA-C-restricted CMV epitopes, recently identified, and well-studied HLA-B-restricted ones were used by the study. Public TCR beta signatures marked donors with CMV infection and the matching HLA.

TCRdb used MiXCR to reprocess the reads, holding one entry per CDR3 protein. The sample has about 920,000 distinct CDR3 sequences, around 32% seen once. Study results and limitations: Cumulative public TCR beta family frequency identified CMV carriers with the relevant HLA.

V shed 3 bases, J shed 1 base, and the junction held 8 bases outside the gene matches. The CDR3 spans 16 residues. This clonotype has ten or more counts. Its antigen is not known. This receptor was identified in a human donor in good health (CMV status not recorded). Some clones in this sample may be carry-over from other donors' samples. The chain is built from TRBV12-3 or TRBV12-4 and TRBJ1-1, with 7 positions matching TRBD1. Sequenced here: cultured CD8+ T cells from PBMCs, sampled from culture after CMV antigen stimulation. The CDR3 reads CASSFDHRGWNTEAFF. The CDR3 bases are TGTGCCAGCAGTTTCGATCACAGGGGATGGAACACTGAAGCTTTCTTT.